This entry concerns a single T cell receptor (beta chain). The germline V gene has CDR1 SGHTS and CDR2 YDEGEE. The V and J ends lost 6 bases and 4 bases, in that order; junction bases with no gene match: 6. This CDR3 spans 14 amino acids. This sample was included in a study of blood T cell repertoires in COVID-19. Study-wide background: Sites across the United States, Italy and Spain contributed samples from acute and convalescent COVID-19. Nucleic acid was either cDNA or gDNA, and it came from T cells, B-cell-depleted T cells, or PBMCs.

In the authors' workflow: Nucleated cell counts were estimated from reference gene primer amplification. Measured with immunoSEQ multiplex PCR; TCRdb has only the in-frame clones, and not every one. Clone size and V and J calls were adopted from that table, with D and trimming inferred from the DNA. The sample holds roughly 300,000 clones, 86% seen once. Sequencing was done on a sample of peripheral blood. The receptor was derived from a woman aged 50 to 60 with acute or convalescent COVID-19. V usage is TRBV5-8 and J usage is TRBJ2-3, with TRBD1 matching over 9 bases. This CDR3 reads CASIPQGAPDTQYF. CDR3 bases: TGTGCCAGCATCCCACAGGGGGCACCAGATACGCAGTATTTT.